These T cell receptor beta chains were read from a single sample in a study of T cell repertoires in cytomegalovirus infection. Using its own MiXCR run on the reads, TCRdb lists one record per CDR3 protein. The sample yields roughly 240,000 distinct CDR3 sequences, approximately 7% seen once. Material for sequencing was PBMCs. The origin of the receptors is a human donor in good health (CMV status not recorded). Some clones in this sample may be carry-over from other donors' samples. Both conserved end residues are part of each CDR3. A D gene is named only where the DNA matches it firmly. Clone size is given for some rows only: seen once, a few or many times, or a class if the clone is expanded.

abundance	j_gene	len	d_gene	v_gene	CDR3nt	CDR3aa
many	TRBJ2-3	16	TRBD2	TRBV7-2	TGTGCCAGCAGCTTAGTAGTAGCGGGGGTAAGGGATACGCAGTATTTT	CASSLVVAGVRDTQYF
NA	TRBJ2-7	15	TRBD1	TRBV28	TGTGCCAGCAGTTCGGCGGGACAGGGGAACTACGAGCAGTACTTC	CASSSAGQGNYEQYF
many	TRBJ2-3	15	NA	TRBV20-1	TGCAGTGCCCAGAGGAGGGCGCTAAGCACAGATACGCAGTATTTT	CSAQRRALSTDTQYF
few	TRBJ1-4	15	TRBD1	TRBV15	TGTGCCACCAGCAGTCCGGGACAGGGGTTTGAAAAACTGTTTTTT	CATSSPGQGFEKLFF
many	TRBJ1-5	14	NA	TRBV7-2	TGTGCCAGCAGCTTTGGGGCGCTAGATCAGCCCCAGCATTTT	CASSFGALDQPQHF
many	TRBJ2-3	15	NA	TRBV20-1	TGCAGTGCCCCCTCTCTCGAGCGGAGCACAGATACGCAGTATTTT	CSAPSLERSTDTQYF
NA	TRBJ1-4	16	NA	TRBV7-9	TGTGCCAGCAGCTTAGGATGGACAGCAACTAATGAAAAACTGTTTTTT	CASSLGWTATNEKLFF
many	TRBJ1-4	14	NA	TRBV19	TGTGCCAGTAGAGAGACAGCAACTAATGAAAAACTGTTTTTT	CASRETATNEKLFF
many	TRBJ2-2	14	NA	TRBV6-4	TGTGCCAGCAGTGACTCGACAAGCACCGGGGAGCTGTTTTTT	CASSDSTSTGELFF
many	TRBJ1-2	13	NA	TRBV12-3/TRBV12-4	TGTGCCAGCATGATACCGGGAGGCTATGGCTACACCTTC	CASMIPGGYGYTF
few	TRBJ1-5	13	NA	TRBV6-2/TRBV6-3	TGTGCCAGCACCAATCAGGGATGGCAGCCCCAGCATTTT	CASTNQGWQPQHF
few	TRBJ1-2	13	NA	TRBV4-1	TGCGCCAGAACGGCTGTTGGAGCCTGTGGCTACACCTTC	CARTAVGACGYTF
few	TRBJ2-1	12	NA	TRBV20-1	TGCAGTGCTGAGGAAAGGGGCCAGGAGCAGTTCTTC	CSAEERGQEQFF
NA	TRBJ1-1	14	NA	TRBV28	TGTGCCAGCATGCCAGAAAGAATGAACACTGAAGCTTTCTTT	CASMPERMNTEAFF
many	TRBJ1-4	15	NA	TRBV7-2	TGTGCCAGCAGCTTAGCGGCGGGGATGGATGAAAAACTGTTTTTT	CASSLAAGMDEKLFF
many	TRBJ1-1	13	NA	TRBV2	TGTGCCAGCAGTGAGAGGGGGAACACTGAAGCTTTCTTT	CASSERGNTEAFF
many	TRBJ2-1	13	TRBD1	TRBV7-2	TGTGCCAGCAGCGTGGGACAGCGCAATGAGCAGTTCTTC	CASSVGQRNEQFF
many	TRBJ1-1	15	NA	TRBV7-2	TGTGCCAGCAGACCGGGGGGGACGGCAAACACTGAAGCTTTCTTT	CASRPGGTANTEAFF
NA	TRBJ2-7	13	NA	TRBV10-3	TGTGCCACGACCGACAGGACCGGCTACGAGCAGTACTTC	CATTDRTGYEQYF
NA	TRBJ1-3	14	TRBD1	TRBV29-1	TGCAGCGTTGAAGGACAGGGGGCTGGAAACACCATATATTTT	CSVEGQGAGNTIYF